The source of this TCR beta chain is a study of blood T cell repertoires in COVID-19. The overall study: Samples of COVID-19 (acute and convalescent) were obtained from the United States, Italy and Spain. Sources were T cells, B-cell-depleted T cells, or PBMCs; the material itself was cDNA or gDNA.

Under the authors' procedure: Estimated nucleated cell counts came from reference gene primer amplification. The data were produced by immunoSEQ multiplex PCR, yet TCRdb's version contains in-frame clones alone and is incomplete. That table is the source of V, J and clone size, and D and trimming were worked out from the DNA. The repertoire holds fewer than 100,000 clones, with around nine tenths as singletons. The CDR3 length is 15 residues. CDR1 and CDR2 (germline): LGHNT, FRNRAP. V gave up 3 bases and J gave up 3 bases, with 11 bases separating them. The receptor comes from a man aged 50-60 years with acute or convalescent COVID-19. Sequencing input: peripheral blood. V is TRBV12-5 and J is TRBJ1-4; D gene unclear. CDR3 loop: CASGFAVVANEKLFF. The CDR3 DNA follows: TGTGCTAGTGGTTTCGCGGTCGTAGCTAATGAAAAACTGTTTTTT. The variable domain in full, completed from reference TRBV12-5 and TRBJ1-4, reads DARVTQTPRHKVTEMGQEVTMRCQPILGHNTVFWYRQTMMQGLELLAYFRNRAPLDDSGMPKDRFSAEMPDATLATLKIQPSEPRDSAVYFCASGFAVVANEKLFFGSGTQLSVL.